This is a list of T cell receptor beta chains from one sample in a study of blood T cell repertoires in COVID-19. Using immunoSEQ multiplex PCR, the repertoire was profiled, and TCRdb retains in-frame clones only, with some absent. This sample has 140,000 to 150,000 clones, with 81% found just once. The sequencing input was peripheral blood. Receptors originate from a human donor in a cohort sampled during active COVID-19. CDR3s include the opening cysteine and the closing phenylalanine or tryptophan. The D gene is left open where the match is weak. A clone size is listed for some rows: how often the clone was seen (once, few, many), or a class if it is expanded.

j_call | clone_size | v_call | d_call | cdr3_aa | cdr3_nt
TRBJ2-7 | - | TRBV5-4 | TRBD2 | CASSLTSGSYEQYF | TGTGCCAGCAGCTTGACTAGCGGGAGTTACGAGCAGTACTTC
TRBJ1-4 | - | TRBV6-5 | TRBD1 | CASSVTGTGDEKLFF | TGTGCCAGCAGCGTAACCGGGACAGGTGATGAAAAACTGTTTTTT
TRBJ2-3 | - | TRBV10-3 | - | CAISASASDTQYF | TGTGCCATCAGCGCTAGCGCCTCAGATACGCAGTATTTT
TRBJ2-7 | - | TRBV6-5 | TRBD1 | CASRQGTYEQYF | TGTGCCAGTCGACAGGGAACCTACGAGCAGTACTTC
TRBJ2-7 | - | TRBV6-5 | TRBD1 | CASRGQGVTYEQYF | TGTGCCAGCAGAGGACAGGGGGTTACCTACGAGCAGTACTTC
TRBJ1-1 | - | TRBV19 | - | CASKTSRGARSTEAFF | TGTGCCAGTAAAACGTCTCGGGGGGCCAGGAGCACTGAAGCTTTCTTT
TRBJ2-3 | - | TRBV7-9 | - | CASGQSTDTQYF | TGTGCCAGCGGACAAAGCACAGATACGCAGTATTTT
TRBJ1-1 | - | TRBV6-5 | - | CASSPGRGEAFF | TGTGCCAGCAGTCCAGGGAGGGGTGAAGCTTTCTTT
TRBJ2-6 | - | TRBV19 | TRBD1 | CASTDRGSGANVLTF | TGTGCCAGTACGGACAGGGGGTCTGGGGCCAACGTCCTGACTTTC
TRBJ2-7 | - | TRBV21-1 | - | CASSKVGGRTYYEQYF | TGTGCCAGCAGCAAAGTCGGCGGGAGGACTTACTACGAGCAGTACTTC
TRBJ1-5 | - | TRBV9 | TRBD1 | CASSVAWDRANQPQHF | TGTGCCAGCAGCGTAGCATGGGACAGAGCCAATCAGCCCCAGCATTTT
TRBJ1-2 | - | TRBV19 | - | CASTRGGDGGYTF | TGTGCCAGTACGCGGGGGGGAGACGGAGGCTACACCTTC
TRBJ1-6 | once | TRBV5-1 | - | CASSLERGVGSPLHF | TGCGCCAGCAGCTTGGAACGGGGAGTAGGGTCACCCCTCCACTTT
TRBJ2-5 | - | TRBV5-1 | TRBD1 | CASSKIDRDEETQYF | TGCGCCAGCAGCAAGATAGACAGGGACGAAGAGACCCAGTACTTC
TRBJ2-5 | - | TRBV7-2 | TRBD2 | CASLSGEGETQYF | TGTGCCAGCTTATCCGGGGAGGGGGAGACCCAGTACTTC
TRBJ1-5 | medium-sized | TRBV7-8 | TRBD1 | CASSHGTAYQPQHF | TGTGCCAGCAGCCACGGGACAGCCTATCAGCCCCAGCATTTT
TRBJ2-7 | - | TRBV6-2/TRBV6-3 | - | CASSYATVATEQYF | TGTGCCAGCAGTTACGCAACTGTAGCGACCGAGCAGTACTTC
TRBJ1-5 | - | TRBV2 | TRBD1 | CASSEERTGGNQPQHF | TGTGCCAGCAGTGAAGAGCGGACAGGGGGCAATCAGCCCCAGCATTTT
TRBJ1-1 | - | TRBV28 | - | CASREGLTEAFF | TGTGCCAGCAGGGAGGGGTTGACTGAAGCTTTCTTT
TRBJ2-1 | - | TRBV19 | TRBD2 | CASSNGGLAGVLDNEQFF | TGTGCCAGTAGTAACGGGGGGCTAGCGGGAGTACTGGACAATGAGCAGTTCTTC
TRBJ2-7 | - | TRBV28 | TRBD1 | CASSLPDRGHEQYF | TGTGCCAGCAGCCTCCCGGACAGGGGACACGAGCAGTACTTC
TRBJ1-4 | - | TRBV3-1/TRBV3-2 | - | CASSQDPGPNEKLFF | TGTGCCAGCAGCCAAGACCCCGGTCCGAATGAAAAACTGTTTTTT
TRBJ2-7 | few | TRBV18 | - | CASSPGQSYEQYF | TGTGCCAGCTCCCCAGGACAGAGCTACGAGCAGTACTTC
TRBJ1-1 | once | TRBV28 | - | CASRPLQGDTEAFF | TGTGCCAGCCGCCCCTTACAGGGAGACACTGAAGCTTTCTTT
TRBJ2-5 | - | TRBV5-6 | - | CASSLSGVETQYF | TGTGCCAGCAGCTTGTCAGGGGTGGAGACCCAGTACTTC
TRBJ1-2 | - | TRBV7-2 | - | CASSPRQLSNYGYTF | TGTGCCAGCAGCCCCCGACAGCTCTCTAACTATGGCTACACCTTC
TRBJ2-2 | - | TRBV7-2 | - | CASSLIRSGTTNTGELFF | TGTGCCAGCAGTCTTATCCGATCCGGGACAACGAACACCGGGGAGCTGTTTTTT
TRBJ2-1 | once | TRBV24-1 | - | CATSDSPDSKLYNEQFF | TGTGCCACCAGTGATTCCCCCGACTCGAAACTTTACAATGAGCAGTTCTTC
TRBJ1-4 | - | TRBV28 | TRBD1 | CASSPGQGGEKLFF | TGTGCCAGCAGTCCCGGACAGGGTGGAGAAAAACTGTTTTTT
TRBJ2-7 | - | TRBV6-5 | TRBD1 | CASSYRGQGRYEQYF | TGTGCCAGCAGTTACCGAGGACAGGGAAGGTACGAGCAGTACTTC
TRBJ2-7 | once | TRBV6-5 | - | CASSRGYEQYF | TGTGCCAGCAGCCGGGGCTACGAGCAGTACTTC
TRBJ2-7 | - | TRBV19 | TRBD1 | CASSFTGGTYEQYF | TGTGCCAGTAGTTTCACAGGGGGCACGTACGAGCAGTACTTC
TRBJ2-3 | - | TRBV7-2 | TRBD1 | CASSLLPGQGIDTQYF | TGTGCCAGCAGCTTACTTCCGGGACAGGGGATAGATACGCAGTATTTT
TRBJ2-1 | - | TRBV20-1 | TRBD2 | CSASKGGSSYNEQFF | TGCAGTGCTAGTAAAGGCGGGAGTTCCTACAATGAGCAGTTCTTC
TRBJ2-1 | - | TRBV19 | TRBD2 | CASSIPGLAGFEQFF | TGTGCCAGTAGTATACCGGGACTAGCGGGGTTTGAGCAGTTCTTC
TRBJ2-2 | - | TRBV5-4 | TRBD1 | CASSVGTGGNTGELFF | TGTGCCAGCAGCGTGGGGACAGGGGGTAACACCGGGGAGCTGTTTTTT
TRBJ2-7 | - | TRBV5-1 | - | CASSLGSAVLDEQYF | TGCGCCAGCAGCTTGGGGAGCGCGGTATTAGACGAGCAGTACTTC
TRBJ2-7 | - | TRBV28 | - | CASSLQTVSYEQYF | TGTGCCAGCAGTTTACAGACAGTCTCCTACGAGCAGTACTTC
TRBJ1-3 | - | TRBV5-1 | - | CASSLQDSGNTIYF | TGCGCCAGCAGCTTGCAGGACTCTGGAAACACCATATATTTT
TRBJ2-7 | - | TRBV19 | - | CATRTGRGHEQYF | TGTGCCACCCGGACAGGGAGGGGCCACGAGCAGTACTTC
TRBJ1-4 | - | TRBV3-1/TRBV3-2 | TRBD1 | CASSFRQGATNEKLFF | TGTGCCAGCAGCTTCAGACAGGGTGCAACTAATGAAAAACTGTTTTTT
TRBJ2-5 | - | TRBV6-2/TRBV6-3 | - | CASSPGLGRRTQYF | TGTGCCAGCAGCCCGGGGCTAGGACGGAGGACCCAGTACTTC
TRBJ2-7 | - | TRBV4-3 | - | CASSQVSRRQVLSYEQYF | TGCGCCAGCAGCCAAGTAAGTCGTAGACAGGTCCTCTCCTACGAGCAGTACTTC
TRBJ1-4 | - | TRBV18 | - | CASSPPPGGPTTNEKLFF | TGTGCCAGCTCACCACCCCCGGGGGGGCCTACAACTAATGAAAAACTGTTTTTT
TRBJ2-1 | - | TRBV24-1 | TRBD2 | CATSDLAGGNEQFF | TGTGCCACCAGTGATTTAGCGGGGGGGAATGAGCAGTTCTTC
TRBJ2-1 | - | TRBV29-1 | - | CSVEPPSRGNEQFF | TGCAGCGTTGAACCCCCCAGCCGGGGAAATGAGCAGTTCTTC
TRBJ2-3 | - | TRBV27 | - | CASRYRVSDTQYF | TGTGCCAGCAGATACAGGGTTTCGGATACGCAGTATTTT
TRBJ2-7 | - | TRBV15 | TRBD2 | CATSTKPGLAGEQYF | TGTGCCACCAGCACAAAACCGGGACTAGCTGGTGAGCAGTACTTC